This TCR beta chain was identified in a study of T cell responses to AZD1222 COVID-19 vaccine. Concerning this clone: Its antigen is not identified. An end of the junction differs from the germline gene, which may be a read error.

Study conclusions and caveats: Unmutated variant regions are reportedly the target of nearly half of TCRs that are spike-specific. The repertoires were collected only after the peak T cell response. Seropositive at baseline were only a handful of AZD1222 recipients. Dominant CD4 TCR responses targeted spike regions 160-218 and 743-854.

This CDR3 comprises 14 residues. Germline CDR1 LGHNT, CDR2 FRNRAP. Produced via immunoSEQ multiplex PCR; TCRdb's table is partial and in-frame only. In the table there are 200,000 or so clones, just over 90% of which are singletons. Sequencing was performed on peripheral blood, taken on day 0 of MenACWY control vaccination. The chain recombines TRBV12-5 with TRBJ1-5; D may be TRBD1 (6 bases). The sequence was obtained from an adult in good health. The DNA of the CDR3 is TGTGTTAGTGGTCTCGGGGGGCGCAATCAGCCCCAGCATTTT. Translation gives CVSGLGGRNQPQHF.